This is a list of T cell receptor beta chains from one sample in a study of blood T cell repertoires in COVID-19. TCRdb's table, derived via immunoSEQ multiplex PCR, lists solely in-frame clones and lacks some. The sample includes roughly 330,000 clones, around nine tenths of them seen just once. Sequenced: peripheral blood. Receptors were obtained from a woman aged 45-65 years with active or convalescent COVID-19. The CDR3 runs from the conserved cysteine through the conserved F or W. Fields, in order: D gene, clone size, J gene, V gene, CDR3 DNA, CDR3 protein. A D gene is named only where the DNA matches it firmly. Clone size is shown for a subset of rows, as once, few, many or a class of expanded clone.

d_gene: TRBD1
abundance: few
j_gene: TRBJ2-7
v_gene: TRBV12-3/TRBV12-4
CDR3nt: TGTGCCACCGGGGACAGGAACTACGAGCAGTACTTC
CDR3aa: CATGDRNYEQYF

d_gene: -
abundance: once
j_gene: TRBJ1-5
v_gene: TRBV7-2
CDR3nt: TGTGCCAGCAGCTTAGCGGGAGGGGTCTTTGAGCCCCAGCATTTT
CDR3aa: CASSLAGGVFEPQHF

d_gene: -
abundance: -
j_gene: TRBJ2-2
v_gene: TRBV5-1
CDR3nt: TGCGCCAGCAGCCCAAAAGCGAGCGGGACAAACGGGGAGCTGTTTTTT
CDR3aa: CASSPKASGTNGELFF

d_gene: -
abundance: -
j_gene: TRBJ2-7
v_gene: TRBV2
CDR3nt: TGTGCCAGCAGCCCCGAATTGGGGCCCTACGAGCAGTACTTC
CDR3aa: CASSPELGPYEQYF

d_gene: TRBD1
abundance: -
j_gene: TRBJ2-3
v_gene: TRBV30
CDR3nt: TGTGCCTGGTCCGGAGGACAGGGAGTCCCAGATACGCAGTATTTT
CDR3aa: CAWSGGQGVPDTQYF

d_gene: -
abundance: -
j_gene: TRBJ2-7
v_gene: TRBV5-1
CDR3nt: TGCGCCAGCAGCTTGGACCCGGGGAAACAGACGTTCTCCTACGAGCAGTACTTC
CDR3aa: CASSLDPGKQTFSYEQYF

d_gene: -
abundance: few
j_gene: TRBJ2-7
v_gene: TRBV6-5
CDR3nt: TGTGCCAGCCAGGGCCACCCTATAAGTGGTGAGCAGTACTTC
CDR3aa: CASQGHPISGEQYF

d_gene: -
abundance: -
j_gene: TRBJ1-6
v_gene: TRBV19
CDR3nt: TGTGCCAGTACGAGGACAGCCCGCTCCTATAATTCACCCCTCCACTTT
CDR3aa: CASTRTARSYNSPLHF

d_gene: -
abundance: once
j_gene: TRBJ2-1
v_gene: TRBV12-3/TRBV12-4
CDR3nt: TGTGCCAGCAGTTATACAGCAGAGCAGTTCTTC
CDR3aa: CASSYTAEQFF

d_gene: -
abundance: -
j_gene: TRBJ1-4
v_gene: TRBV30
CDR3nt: TGTGCCTGGACAGGGCAGAGTCCTGAAAAACTGTTTTTT
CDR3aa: CAWTGQSPEKLFF

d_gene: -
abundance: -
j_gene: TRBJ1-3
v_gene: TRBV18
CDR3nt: TGTGCCAGCCCAGACCACAGCTCGTCTCTGTCGGGAAACACCATATATTTT
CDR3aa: CASPDHSSSLSGNTIYF